The 11 T cell receptor beta chains below come from one sample, sequenced in a study of T cells in Graves' hyperthyroidism and ophthalmopathy. TCR beta CDR3 regions were amplified from RNA. Researchers ran a first-round RT-PCR on the TCR CDR3 using the HTBI primer set. One entry per CDR3 protein, called by TCRdb with MiXCR from the multiplex PCR reads. The sample gives a few hundred thousand distinct CDR3 sequences, roughly 15% of which show up once; about 4.9% is in the top ten. The sample was blood. These receptors were obtained from a woman between 18 and 29 years old with Graves' hyperthyroidism.

This clonotype came up many times. The CDR3 region has the DNA TGTGCCAGCAGTGAACGAGGGAGATCGTCCGAGCAGTACTTC. Encoded protein: CASSERGRSSEQYF. The chain recombines TRBV6-1 with TRBJ2-7, with D possibly being TRBD2 (5 bases). Germline CDR1 MNHNS, CDR2 SASEGT. V lost 2 bases to trimming and J lost 6 bases, with 14 bases between them. This CDR3 spans 14 amino acids.

This clonotype was observed a few times. J is TRBJ2-1 and V is TRBV12-3 or TRBV12-4; perhaps TRBD2 as D (6 bases). This CDR3 comprises 15 residues. V was clipped by 6 bases and J by 2 bases, with 14 bases between them. Here the CDR3 DNA reads TGTGCCAGCAGCCTAGGCGGGGCCCCCTACAATGAGCAGTTCTTC. Amino acid sequence: CASSLGGAPYNEQFF.

The chain uses TRBV11-2 and TRBJ2-2; 13 bases align to TRBD2. The CDR3 has 17 residues. J was trimmed by 4 bases and V by 5 bases; bases with no gene match: 7. From germline, CDR1 is SGHAT and CDR2 FQNNGV. The CDR3 loop is CASSPPGLAGRTGELFF. The DNA of the CDR3 is TGTGCCAGCAGCCCTCCGGGACTAGCGGGGCGCACCGGGGAGCTGTTTTTT.

This clonotype was detected many times. This sequence joins TRBV20-1 and TRBJ2-5; a possible D gene is TRBD1 (5 bases). Germline CDR1 and CDR2: DFQATT and SNEGSKA (reference sequence). Trimming shortened V by 3 bases and J by 0 bases, and 5 bases separated the two germline ends. The CDR3 totals 12 residues. CDR3: CSARTDQETQYF. The CDR3 coding sequence is TGCAGTGCTAGGACAGACCAAGAGACCCAGTACTTC.

Points on this clonotype: This may come from a read error, since a much larger clone is one base off. This chain joins TRBV20-1 and TRBJ2-3, with 8 bases aligning to TRBD2. The CDR3 loop spans 15 amino acids. The germline V gene has CDR1 DFQATT and CDR2 SNEGSKA (reference sequence). The CDR3 here is CSARGGGRSTGTQYF. In nucleotides, the CDR3 is TGCAGTGCTAGAGGTGGCGGGAGGAGCACAGGTACGCAGTATTTT.

This clonotype was seen at least ten times. CDR3: CASSLGGQGNEKLFF. In DNA form, the CDR3 reads TGTGCCAGCAGTTTAGGCGGACAGGGTAATGAAAAACTGTTTTTT. The V gene is TRBV28, the J gene TRBJ1-4, with 8 positions matching TRBD1. The junction had 3 bases not matched to a gene; V was cut back by 2 bases and J by 4 bases. Germline V CDR1 and CDR2: MDHEN, SYDVKM. This CDR3 has 15 amino acids.

This clonotype was seen many times. J is TRBJ2-1 and V is TRBV28; 10 nucleotides agree with TRBD2. The CDR3 is made up of 16 amino acids. The germline gives CDR1 MDHEN, CDR2 SYDVKM. The junction had 9 bases not matched to a gene; V was cut back by 6 bases and J by 4 bases. The CDR3 DNA reads TGTGCCAGCAGCCCCCCCGGACTAGCGGCTTACAATGAGCAGTTCTTC. Amino acid sequence: CASSPPGLAAYNEQFF.

The V gene is TRBV9, the J gene TRBJ2-2; no clear D gene. Germline-derived CDR1 and CDR2 are SGDLS and YYNGEE. V lost 10 bases and J 5 bases, leaving 12 bases between the germline ends. The CDR3 contains 12 residues. The CDR3 is CASTRSTGELFF. The CDR3 coding sequence is TGTGCCTCAACGCGGTCGACCGGGGAGCTGTTTTTT.

This clonotype showed up many times. The V and J genes are TRBV7-9 and TRBJ2-2; D ambiguous. The CDR3 totals 14 residues. V was pared by 6 bases and J by 1 base, with 9 bases between. Germline-derived CDR1 and CDR2 are SEHNR and FQNEAQ (reference sequence). CDR3 in DNA: TGTGCCAGCAGACCAGACGGGAACACCGGGGAGCTGTTTTTT. Protein sequence: CASRPDGNTGELFF.

This clonotype was picked up many times. The chain combines TRBV28 with TRBJ1-2, with D possibly matching TRBD1 (5 bases). V was clipped by 5 bases and J by 4 bases, with 23 bases between them. This CDR3 spans 17 amino acids. Germline loops: CDR1 MDHEN, CDR2 SYDVKM. CDR3 region: CASSPLPPGEGTYGYTF. The CDR3 nucleotides are TGTGCCAGCAGTCCACTCCCCCCCGGGGAGGGGACCTATGGCTACACCTTC.

There are a few counts of this clonotype. The chain joins TRBV5-1 to TRBJ2-2; 11 bases line up with TRBD2. The germline V gene has CDR1 SGHRS and CDR2 YFSETQ. CDR3 length: 16 amino acids. V trimming: 3 bases; J trimming: 3 bases; junction bases outside the gene matches: 4. The CDR3 region is CASSSIAGGDTGELFF. CDR3 in DNA: TGCGCCAGCAGCTCAATAGCGGGAGGGGACACCGGGGAGCTGTTTTTT. Drawing the rest from reference TRBV5-1 and TRBJ2-2, the complete variable domain is KAGVTQTPRYLIKTRGQQVTLSCSPISGHRSVSWYQQTPGQGLQFLFEYFSETQRNKGNFPGRFSGRQFSNSRSEMNVSTLELGDSALYLCASSSIAGGDTGELFFGEGSRLTVL.